This T cell receptor beta chain was documented in a study of CD8 T cells in Susac syndrome. Study observations and caveats: The study recognized that the number of individuals in its TCR sequencing and HLA analysis was relatively small.

Sequencing targeted TCR beta in T cells from blood (CD8+ and CD4+). Through negative isolation, CD4+ and CD8+ T cells were obtained, while TEMRA cells were enriched using FACS. On this clonotype itself: Its antigen remains unknown.

Reverse transcription of roughly 0.5 to 1 ug RNA was carried out with random hexamers. With immunoSEQ multiplex PCR, TCR beta CDR3 was amplified across 54 Vbeta and 13 Jbeta. TCRdb independently ran MiXCR on the immunoSEQ multiplex PCR reads; one entry per CDR3 protein. This table holds under 55,000 distinct CDR3 sequences, roughly 93% found once. Per germline, CDR1 SGHTA and CDR2 FQGNSA. This CDR3 has 15 residues. The V and J ends lost 5 bases and 8 bases, in that order; junction bases with no gene match: 12. Sequencing was carried out using CD8+ T cells from PBMCs. The sequence derives from a human donor with multiple sclerosis. V gene TRBV7-2 combines with J gene TRBJ2-1; TRBD2 aligns across 7 bases. Here the CDR3 reads CASSLSRSGGDEQFF. The CDR3 nucleotides are TGTGCCAGCAGCCTTAGTAGATCGGGAGGCGATGAGCAGTTCTTC.